This T cell receptor (beta chain) was identified in a study of blood T cell repertoires in COVID-19 (dated by TCRdb to 2018 to 2021). Regarding the research as a whole: Collaborator samples came from the United States, Italy and Spain and covered acute and convalescent phases of COVID-19. The material from the prospective study consisted of cDNA or gDNA derived from T cells, B-cell-depleted T cells, or PBMCs. The dataset comprised deeply sampled blood TCRbeta repertoires from subjects exposed to, actively infected with, or recovered from COVID-19. The repertoires were released in a freely available public database meant as a resource for research on the immune response to SARS-CoV-2. The samples were drawn from the first 160 participants of the ongoing ImmuneRACE study and from 1,254 subjects provided by 6 global collaborators. Nearly every sample came with metadata listing a de-identified subject ID, COVID-19 status, age in years and sex. Where available, HLA class I and class II types were taken from metadata supplied by the sample provider and were not determined by assay-based typing.

The collaborating institutions used their own protocols to collect whole blood in K2EDTA tubes. For TCRbeta analysis, collaborator samples were shipped as frozen whole blood, as isolated PBMCs, or as DNA extracted from either sample type. Study-wide conclusions, independent of this receptor: Clinical and demographic metadata were provided uncurated, with the amount varying by source and participant.

The immunoSEQ Assay, a bias-controlled multiplex PCR, was used to amplify TCRbeta CDR3 regions from genomic DNA. The authors processed their data as follows. Within the assay, amplification of reference gene primers was used to estimate how many nucleated cells each sample contained. To quantify the absolute abundance of each unique TCRbeta CDR3 rearrangement, sequence reads were collapsed and filtered. Productive Simpson clonality was computed per sample as the square root of Simpson's diversity index over productive rearrangements. The table comes from immuneACCESS by way of TCRdb, which keeps in-frame sequences with V and J called. Part of the clones is missing from these tables; in studies checked, under half for an unresolved V gene and the rest for unknown reasons. The V and J calls and clone size are taken from that table; D and trimming were inferred from the DNA. The sample table holds about 98,000 clones, of which about 85% were seen once. Roughly 10% of the sample is in the top ten clones.

As for this clone: Its antigen is still unknown. Per-nucleotide qualities are absent, and no much larger clonotype sits a single base away.

The TCR was taken from a woman older than 75 with acute or convalescent COVID-19. Source material: peripheral blood.

The DNA sequence reads TGTGCCAGCAGTTACCAGAACACCGGGGAGCTGTTTTTT. Translated, it gives CASSYQNTGELFF. The rearrangement combines TRBV6-5 with TRBJ2-2, with the D gene too uncertain to name. Trimming costs V 2 bases and J 1 base, and their ends lie 2 bases apart. From the cysteine through the phenylalanine, the CDR3 covers 13 amino acids. The DNA shown is the 39-base CDR3, in frame from base 1. The germline V gene provides CDR1 MNHEY and CDR2 SVGAGI.